The text below deals with one T cell receptor beta chain. The entry originates in a study of blood T cell repertoires in COVID-19. Study in general: Samples of COVID-19 (acute and convalescent) were obtained from the United States, Italy and Spain. The cDNA or gDNA used as material had been derived from T cells, B-cell-depleted T cells, or PBMCs.

Authors' processing steps: Amplifying reference gene primers gave estimates of nucleated cell counts. Profiled with immunoSEQ multiplex PCR; TCRdb holds only in-frame clones, not every one. Clone size and V and J calls were adopted from that table, with D and trimming inferred from the DNA. This table has fewer than 200,000 clones, about 88% appearing once. With 3 bases clipped from V and 5 bases from J, the junction kept 4 bases outside the gene matches. Germline CDR1 reads KGHSH; CDR2 reads LQKENI. The CDR3 extends over 16 amino acids. The V call is TRBV18, the J call TRBJ2-7; 16 nucleotides agree with TRBD2. This TCR was recovered from a man between 35 and 55 years old with acute or convalescent COVID-19. The sample was peripheral blood. The CDR3 DNA follows: TGTGCCAGCTCACCCGGGACTAGCGGGGGGGCGGACGAGCAGTACTTC. It yields the protein CASSPGTSGGADEQYF.